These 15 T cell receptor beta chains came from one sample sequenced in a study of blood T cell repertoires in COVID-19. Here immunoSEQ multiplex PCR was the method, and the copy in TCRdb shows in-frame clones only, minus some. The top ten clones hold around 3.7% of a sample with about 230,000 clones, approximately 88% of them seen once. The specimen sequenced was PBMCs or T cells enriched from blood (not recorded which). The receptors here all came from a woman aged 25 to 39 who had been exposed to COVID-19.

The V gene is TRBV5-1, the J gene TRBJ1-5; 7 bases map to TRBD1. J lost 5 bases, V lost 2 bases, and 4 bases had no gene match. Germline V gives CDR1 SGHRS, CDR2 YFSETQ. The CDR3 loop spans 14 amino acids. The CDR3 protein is CASSFTGQDQPQHF. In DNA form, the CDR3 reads TGCGCCAGCAGCTTTACAGGACAGGATCAGCCCCAGCATTTT.

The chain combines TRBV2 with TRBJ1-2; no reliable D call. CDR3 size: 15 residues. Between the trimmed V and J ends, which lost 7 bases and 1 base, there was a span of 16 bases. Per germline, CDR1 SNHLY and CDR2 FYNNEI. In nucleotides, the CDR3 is TGTGCCAGCAAAGGTGAAGCGCAGAATAACTATGGCTACACCTTC. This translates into CASKGEAQNNYGYTF.

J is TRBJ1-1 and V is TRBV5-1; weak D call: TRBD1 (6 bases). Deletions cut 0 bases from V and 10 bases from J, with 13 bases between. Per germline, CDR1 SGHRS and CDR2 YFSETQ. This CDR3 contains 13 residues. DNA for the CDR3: TGCGCCAGCAGCTTGGAACAGGGTTTTGTAGCTTTCTTT. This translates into CASSLEQGFVAFF. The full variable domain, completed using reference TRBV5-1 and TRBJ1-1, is KAGVTQTPRYLIKTRGQQVTLSCSPISGHRSVSWYQQTPGQGLQFLFEYFSETQRNKGNFPGRFSGRQFSNSRSEMNVSTLELGDSALYLCASSLEQGFVAFFGQGTRLTVV.

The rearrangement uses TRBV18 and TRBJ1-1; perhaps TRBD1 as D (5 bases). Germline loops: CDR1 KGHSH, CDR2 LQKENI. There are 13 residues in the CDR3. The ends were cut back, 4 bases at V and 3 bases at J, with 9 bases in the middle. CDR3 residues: CASSQDTYTEAFF. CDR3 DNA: TGTGCCAGCTCACAGGACACCTACACTGAAGCTTTCTTT.

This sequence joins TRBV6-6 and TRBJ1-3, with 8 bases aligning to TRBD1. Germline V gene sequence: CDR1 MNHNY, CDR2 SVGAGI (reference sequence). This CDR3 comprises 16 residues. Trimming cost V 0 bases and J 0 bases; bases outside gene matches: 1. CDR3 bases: TGTGCCAGCAGTTACTCCCAGGGGGCCTCTGGAAACACCATATATTTT. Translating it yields CASSYSQGASGNTIYF.

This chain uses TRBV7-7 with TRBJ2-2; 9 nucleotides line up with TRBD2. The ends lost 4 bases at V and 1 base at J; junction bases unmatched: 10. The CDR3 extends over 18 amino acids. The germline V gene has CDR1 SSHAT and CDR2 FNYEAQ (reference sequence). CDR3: CASSSPGASGVNTGELFF. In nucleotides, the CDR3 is TGTGCCAGCAGCTCCCCCGGGGCTAGCGGGGTGAACACCGGGGAGCTGTTTTTT.

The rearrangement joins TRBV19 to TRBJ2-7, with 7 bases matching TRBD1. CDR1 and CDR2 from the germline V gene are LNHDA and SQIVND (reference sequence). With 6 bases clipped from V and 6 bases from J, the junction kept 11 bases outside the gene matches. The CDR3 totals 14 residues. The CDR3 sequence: CASRSERQGGEQYF. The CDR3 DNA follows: TGTGCCAGTAGATCCGAGAGACAGGGTGGCGAGCAGTACTTC.

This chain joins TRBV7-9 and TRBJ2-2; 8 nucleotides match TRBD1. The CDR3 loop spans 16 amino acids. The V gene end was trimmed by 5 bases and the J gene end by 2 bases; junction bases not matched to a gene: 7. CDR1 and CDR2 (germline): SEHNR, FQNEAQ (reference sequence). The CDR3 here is CASSGRGQGNTGELFF. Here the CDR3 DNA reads TGTGCCAGCAGCGGCAGAGGACAGGGAAACACCGGGGAGCTGTTTTTT.

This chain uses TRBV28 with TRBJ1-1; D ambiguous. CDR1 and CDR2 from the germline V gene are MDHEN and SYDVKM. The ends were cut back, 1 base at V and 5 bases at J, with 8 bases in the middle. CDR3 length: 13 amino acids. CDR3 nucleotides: TGTGCCAGCAGTTTATCATCCGGGACTGAAGCTTTCTTT. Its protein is CASSLSSGTEAFF.

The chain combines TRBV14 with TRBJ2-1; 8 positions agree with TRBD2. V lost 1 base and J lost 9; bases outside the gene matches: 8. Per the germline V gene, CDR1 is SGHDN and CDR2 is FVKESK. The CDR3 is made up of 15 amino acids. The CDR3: CASSQGLAGRGEQFF. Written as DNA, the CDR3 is TGTGCCAGCAGCCAAGGCCTAGCGGGTAGGGGTGAGCAGTTCTTC. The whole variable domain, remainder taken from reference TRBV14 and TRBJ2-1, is EAGVTQFPSHSVIEKGQTVTLRCDPISGHDNLYWYRRVMGKEIKFLLHFVKESKQDESGMPNNRFLAERTGGTYSTLKVQPAELEDSGVYFCASSQGLAGRGEQFFGPGTRLTVL.

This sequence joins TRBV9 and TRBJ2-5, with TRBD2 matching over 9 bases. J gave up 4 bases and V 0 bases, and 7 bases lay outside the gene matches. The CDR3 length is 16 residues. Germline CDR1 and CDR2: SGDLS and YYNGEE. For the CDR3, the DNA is TGTGCCAGCAGCGTAGATATAGCGGGAGAAGGAGAGACCCAGTACTTC. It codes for CASSVDIAGEGETQYF.

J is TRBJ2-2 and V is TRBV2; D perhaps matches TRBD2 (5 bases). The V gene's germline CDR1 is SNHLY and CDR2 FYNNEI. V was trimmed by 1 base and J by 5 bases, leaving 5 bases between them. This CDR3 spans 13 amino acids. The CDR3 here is CASSEGGTGELFF. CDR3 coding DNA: TGTGCCAGCAGTGAAGGAGGGACCGGGGAGCTGTTTTTT.

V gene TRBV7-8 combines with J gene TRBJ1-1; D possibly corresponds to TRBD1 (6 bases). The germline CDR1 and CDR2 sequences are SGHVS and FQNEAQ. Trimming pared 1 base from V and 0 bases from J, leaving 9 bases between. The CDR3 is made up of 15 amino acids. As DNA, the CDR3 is TGTGCCAGCAGCTTAGTTAGGGGGATGAACACTGAAGCTTTCTTT. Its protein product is CASSLVRGMNTEAFF. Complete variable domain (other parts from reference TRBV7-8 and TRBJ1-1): GAGVSQSPRYKVAKRGQDVALRCDPISGHVSLFWYQQALGQGPEFLTYFQNEAQLDKSGLPSDRFFAERPEGSVSTLKIQRTQQEDSAVYLCASSLVRGMNTEAFFGQGTRLTVV.

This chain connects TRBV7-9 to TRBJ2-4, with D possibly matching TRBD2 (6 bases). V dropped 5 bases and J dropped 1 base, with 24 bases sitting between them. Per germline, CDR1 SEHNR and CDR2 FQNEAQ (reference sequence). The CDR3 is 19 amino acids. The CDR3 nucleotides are TGTGCCAGCAGCCGTTCAACCGGGACTCATCTAAGGGCCAAAAACATTCAGTACTTC. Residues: CASSRSTGTHLRAKNIQYF.

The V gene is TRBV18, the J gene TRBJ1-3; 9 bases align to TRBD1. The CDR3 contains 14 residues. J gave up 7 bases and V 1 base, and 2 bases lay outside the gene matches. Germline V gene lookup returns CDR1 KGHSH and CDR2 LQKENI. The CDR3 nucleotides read TGTGCCAGCTCACCACGGGACAGGGCTAACACCATATATTTT. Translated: CASSPRDRANTIYF. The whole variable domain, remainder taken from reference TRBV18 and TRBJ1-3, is NAGVMQNPRHLVRRRGQEARLRCSPMKGHSHVYWYRQLPEEGLKFMVYLQKENIIDESGMPKERFSAEFPKEGPSILRIQQVVRGDSAAYFCASSPRDRANTIYFGEGSWLTVV.